The 10 T cell receptor beta chains given below trace back to one sample, sequenced in a study of T cell changes during pregnancy in multiple sclerosis. TCRdb keeps only in-frame clones here, not all; method: immunoSEQ multiplex PCR. The sample gives around 38,000 clones, about 92% of which show up once; 0.43% is in the top ten. The sequencing used CD4+ T cells from peripheral blood mononuclear cells, collected in the third trimester of pregnancy. The receptors derive from a female donor in good health, enrolled as a control in a pregnancy study.

The rearrangement uses TRBV19 and TRBJ1-5, with D unclear. The CDR3 covers 14 residues. The V end lost 5 bases, the J end lost 1 base, and 9 bases lay between the germline ends. CDR1 and CDR2 (germline): LNHDA, SQIVND (reference sequence). The CDR3 sequence: CASSSGRSNQPQHF. The CDR3 DNA follows: TGTGCCAGTAGTTCCGGGAGGAGCAATCAGCCCCAGCATTTT.

This rearrangement joins TRBV7-9 to TRBJ1-2; 7 nucleotides line up with TRBD1. The CDR3 totals 14 residues. Germline CDR1 and CDR2: SEHNR and FQNEAQ (reference sequence). The V segment lost 5 bases and the J segment 4 bases; nucleotides outside the gene matches: 7. DNA for the CDR3: TGTGCCAGCAGCGCAGACCGGGACAGCTATGGCTACACCTTC. Translation: CASSADRDSYGYTF.

The genes are TRBV14 and TRBJ2-1; TRBD1 is a possible D gene (6 bases). The CDR3 covers 15 residues. Trimming stripped 3 bases from V and 8 bases from J, with 17 bases between. In germline, CDR1 is SGHDN, CDR2 FVKESK. Here the CDR3 DNA reads TGTGCCAGCAGCCAGTCTCAGGGGCGACGGGATGAGCAGTTCTTC. This gives the protein CASSQSQGRRDEQFF.

The gene calls are TRBV27 and TRBJ2-7; 7 bases align to TRBD2. Germline V gene lookup returns CDR1 MNHEY and CDR2 SMNVEV (reference sequence). The CDR3 runs 14 residues. Germline trimming cut 7 bases from V and 0 bases from J; bases unmatched to any gene: 6. The CDR3 here is CASMGRAPSYEQYF. The CDR3 DNA sequence: TGTGCCAGCATGGGGAGGGCTCCCTCCTACGAGCAGTACTTC.

The chain uses TRBV18 and TRBJ1-6, with D possibly TRBD1 on 5 matching bases. The germline CDR1 and CDR2 sequences are KGHSH and LQKENI. Trimming removed 4 bases from V and 7 bases from J, with 17 bases in between. CDR3 length: 16 residues. The DNA of the CDR3 is TGTGCCAGCTCACTAAGGGACCCGGGAGGGAATTCACCCCTCCACTTT. Encoded protein: CASSLRDPGGNSPLHF.

V gene TRBV7-3 combines with J gene TRBJ2-5, with TRBD2 matching over 10 bases. The CDR3 has 14 residues. Looked up from germline, CDR1 is SGHTA and CDR2 is FQGTGA. Trimming cost V 5 bases and J 5 bases; bases outside gene matches: 5. This CDR3 is CASSLAGAGETQYF. The CDR3 nucleotides read TGTGCCAGCAGCCTAGCGGGGGCGGGGGAGACCCAGTACTTC.

This chain joins TRBV7-9 and TRBJ2-1; 11 positions match TRBD2. Trimming removed 5 bases from V and 4 bases from J; junction bases left unmatched: 4. Germline loops: CDR1 SEHNR, CDR2 FQNEAQ (reference sequence). This CDR3 is 15 amino acids long. The CDR3 region is CASSPLAGGYNEQFF. In DNA, the CDR3 is TGTGCCAGCAGCCCTCTAGCGGGGGGATACAATGAGCAGTTCTTC.

CDR3 sequence: CASSPTTDTQYF. CDR3 nucleotides: TGTGCCAGCAGCCCTACCACAGATACGCAGTATTTT. V and J are TRBV7-8 and TRBJ2-3, with D unresolved. The CDR3 has 12 residues. V lost 5 bases and J 2 bases, leaving 5 bases between the germline ends. Germline V lookup: CDR1 SGHVS, CDR2 FQNEAQ. Full variable domain (rest looked up from reference TRBV7-8 and TRBJ2-3): GAGVSQSPRYKVAKRGQDVALRCDPISGHVSLFWYQQALGQGPEFLTYFQNEAQLDKSGLPSDRFFAERPEGSVSTLKIQRTQQEDSAVYLCASSPTTDTQYFGPGTRLTVL.

This chain links TRBV5-8 with TRBJ2-2, with 9 nucleotides matching TRBD1. This CDR3 spans 14 amino acids. Germline loops: CDR1 SGHTS, CDR2 YDEGEE. J was trimmed by 4 bases and V by 7 bases; bases with no gene match: 5. The CDR3 sequence is CASHRDRVTGELFF. The CDR3 region has the DNA TGTGCCAGCCACCGGGACAGGGTCACCGGGGAGCTGTTTTTT.

V is TRBV27 and J is TRBJ2-2; the D gene is possibly TRBD1 (6 bases). This CDR3 is built from 21 residues. Germline V gene lookup returns CDR1 MNHEY and CDR2 SMNVEV (reference sequence). V lost 5 bases and J lost 1, with 29 bases in between. CDR3 in amino acids: CASSPHIAQRWQGKNTGELFF. CDR3 nucleotide sequence: TGTGCCAGCAGTCCCCACATCGCCCAACGGTGGCAGGGGAAGAACACCGGGGAGCTGTTTTTT.